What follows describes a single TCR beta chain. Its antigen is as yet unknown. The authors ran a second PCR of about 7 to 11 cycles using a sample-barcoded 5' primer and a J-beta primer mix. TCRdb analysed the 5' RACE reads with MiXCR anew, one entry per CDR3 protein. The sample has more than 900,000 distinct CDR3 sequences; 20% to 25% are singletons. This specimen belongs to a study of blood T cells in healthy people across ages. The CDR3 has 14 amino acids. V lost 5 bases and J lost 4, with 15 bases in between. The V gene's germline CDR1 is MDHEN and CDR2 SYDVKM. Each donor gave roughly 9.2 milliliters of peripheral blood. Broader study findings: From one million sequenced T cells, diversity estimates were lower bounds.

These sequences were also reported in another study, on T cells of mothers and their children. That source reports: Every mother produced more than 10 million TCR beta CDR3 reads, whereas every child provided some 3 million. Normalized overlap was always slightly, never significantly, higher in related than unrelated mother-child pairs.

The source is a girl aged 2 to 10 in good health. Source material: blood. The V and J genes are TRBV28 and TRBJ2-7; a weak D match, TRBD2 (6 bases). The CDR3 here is CASSQPGLKYEQYF. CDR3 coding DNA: TGTGCCAGCAGTCAACCGGGACTGAAGTACGAGCAGTACTTC.